A single sample gave rise to the 23 T cell receptor beta chains below, sequenced in a study of shared clonotypes between healthy human individuals. It was CD45RO-negative cells, positively selected for CCR7, that made up naive CD8 cells, with terminally differentiated effector memory CD45RA+ cells excluded. Using immunoSEQ multiplex PCR, the repertoire was profiled, and TCRdb retains in-frame clones only, with some absent. The sample lists millions of clones, 85% to 95% occurring once. Sequences were obtained from naive CD8+ T cells from PBMCs. These receptors originate from a man aged 18 to 29 in good health. Some clones in this sample may be carry-over from other donors' samples.

The chain recombines TRBV27 with TRBJ2-1; 10 nucleotides agree with TRBD2. Unmatched junction bases numbered 5, after V lost 3 bases and J lost 3 bases. This CDR3 is 16 amino acids long. Germline loops: CDR1 MNHEY, CDR2 SMNVEV (reference sequence). In nucleotides, the CDR3 is TGTGCCAGCAGTTTGGGGACTAGCGAGATCTACAATGAGCAGTTCTTC. It specifies CASSLGTSEIYNEQFF.

The chain has TRBV19 and TRBJ2-7; 7 positions match TRBD1. Germline V gene sequence: CDR1 LNHDA, CDR2 SQIVND (reference sequence). The trim removed 0 bases at V and 0 bases at J, leaving 8 bases unmatched. There are 17 residues in the CDR3. The chain's CDR3 is CASSIDAAGGTSYEQYF. In DNA form, the CDR3 reads TGTGCCAGTAGTATAGATGCGGCAGGGGGTACCTCCTACGAGCAGTACTTC.

The sample holds one count of this clone. The V gene is TRBV2, the J gene TRBJ2-1, with a possible D match to TRBD2 (5 bases). Germline CDR1 is SNHLY and CDR2 is FYNNEI. The CDR3 consists of 16 residues. V lost 1 base, J lost 4 bases, and 14 bases lay in between. CDR3 DNA sequence: TGTGCCAGCAGTGAAGGTGGCGGAGGCGGATACAATGAGCAGTTCTTC. It encodes CASSEGGGGGYNEQFF.

The chain carries TRBV19 and TRBJ1-5; 9 bases agree with TRBD1. Trimming cost V 2 bases and J 3 bases; bases outside gene matches: 8. The germline V gene has CDR1 LNHDA and CDR2 SQIVND (reference sequence). The CDR3 runs 17 residues. This CDR3 reads CASSIYTGGMNNQPQHF. CDR3 nucleotide sequence: TGTGCCAGTAGTATATATACAGGGGGCATGAACAATCAGCCCCAGCATTTT.

This chain links TRBV7-9 with TRBJ2-3; 12 bases line up with TRBD2. J lost 8 bases, V lost 5 bases, and 11 bases had no gene match. The V gene's germline CDR1 is SEHNR and CDR2 FQNEAQ (reference sequence). This CDR3 region has 16 residues. The CDR3 coding sequence is TGTGCCAGCAGCCCCGCTAGCGGGAGGGCCTTCGGTACGCAGTATTTT. Amino acid sequence: CASSPASGRAFGTQYF.

The J gene is TRBJ1-2, the V gene TRBV6-5; 8 nucleotides line up with TRBD1. The V segment lost 5 bases and the J segment 7 bases; nucleotides outside the gene matches: 6. This CDR3 comprises 13 residues. Germline V gives CDR1 MNHEY, CDR2 SVGAGI. The CDR3 DNA is TGTGCCAGCAGTACCGGACAGGGAGCTGGCTACACCTTC. This gives the protein CASSTGQGAGYTF.

This clone has just one count. The rearrangement uses TRBV5-1 and TRBJ2-7; D gene ambiguous. Germline CDR1 SGHRS, CDR2 YFSETQ. This CDR3 region has 12 residues. V gave up 3 bases and J gave up 2 bases, with 6 bases separating them. Here the CDR3 reads CASSSITYEQYF. CDR3 coding DNA: TGCGCCAGCAGCTCGATAACCTACGAGCAGTACTTC.

This chain uses TRBV29-1 with TRBJ2-2; 11 positions agree with TRBD1. Germline CDR1 and CDR2: SQVTM and ANQGSEA. This CDR3 is built from 14 residues. The junction had 2 bases not matched to a gene; V was cut back by 1 base and J by 7 bases. The CDR3 reads CSVEGTGGIGELFF. The CDR3 DNA follows: TGCAGCGTTGAAGGGACAGGGGGCATCGGGGAGCTGTTTTTT.

V is TRBV2 and J is TRBJ1-1; D gene ambiguous. The CDR3 has 15 amino acids. Trimming removed 2 bases at V and 3 bases at J, with 13 bases between. Per the germline V gene, CDR1 is SNHLY and CDR2 is FYNNEI. CDR3 sequence (DNA): TGTGCCAGCAGTGAATTCGAGACAACGGACACTGAAGCTTTCTTT. Translation gives CASSEFETTDTEAFF. The full variable domain, with the rest looked up from reference TRBV2 and TRBJ1-1, is EPEVTQTPSHQVTQMGQEVILRCVPISNHLYFYWYRQILGQKVEFLVSFYNNEISEKSEIFDDQFSVERPDGSNFTLKIRSTKLEDSAMYFCASSEFETTDTEAFFGQGTRLTVV.

V and J are TRBV5-1 and TRBJ2-7, with D perhaps being TRBD1 or TRBD2 (5 bases each). The germline CDR1 and CDR2 sequences are SGHRS and YFSETQ. There are 14 residues in the CDR3. The V and J ends lost 4 bases and 5 bases respectively, with 16 bases between them. CDR3 sequence reads: CASSRAGTLHEQYF. In nucleotides, the CDR3 is TGCGCCAGCAGCAGAGCCGGGACCCTCCACGAGCAGTACTTC.

The V and J genes are TRBV12-5 and TRBJ2-5; tentatively, D is TRBD2 (5 bases). Germline V CDR1 and CDR2: LGHNT, FRNRAP. The CDR3 has 13 amino acids. V shed 2 bases and J shed 5 bases, with 9 bases lying between them. The CDR3 DNA reads TGTGCTAGTGGTTTGCAGCCGGGGGAGACCCAGTACTTC. This gives the protein CASGLQPGETQYF.

The J gene is TRBJ1-3, the V gene TRBV11-2; D remains ambiguous. The CDR3 has 11 amino acids. Germline CDR1 reads SGHAT; CDR2 reads FQNNGV. V lost 1 base and J lost 10, with 5 bases in between. CDR3 in amino acids: CASSLGLTIYF. As DNA, the CDR3 is TGTGCCAGCAGCTTAGGGCTAACCATATATTTT.

V usage is TRBV27 and J usage is TRBJ1-4; no clear D gene. Germline loops: CDR1 MNHEY, CDR2 SMNVEV (reference sequence). The CDR3 contains 15 residues. Trimming pared 6 bases from V and 0 bases from J, leaving 11 bases between. The CDR3 spells CASRPRLATNEKLFF. As DNA, the CDR3 is TGTGCCAGCAGGCCTAGATTAGCAACTAATGAAAAACTGTTTTTT.

The CDR3 loop reads CSVDGQGLVEETQYF. CDR3 nucleotide sequence: TGCAGCGTGGATGGACAGGGCCTCGTTGAAGAGACCCAGTACTTC. The chain couples TRBV29-1 to TRBJ2-5, with 8 positions matching TRBD1. The CDR3 runs to 15 residues. J lost 3 bases, V lost 6 bases, and 12 bases had no gene match. Germline CDR1 reads SQVTM; CDR2 reads ANQGSEA.

This chain joins TRBV7-9 and TRBJ2-7; D is possibly TRBD1 or TRBD2 (6 bases each). The ends were cut back, 5 bases at V and 4 bases at J, with 15 bases in the middle. Germline V gives CDR1 SEHNR, CDR2 FQNEAQ (reference sequence). The CDR3 loop spans 14 amino acids. The CDR3 coding sequence is TGTGCCAGCAGCCCGATGGGGGGCGAGTACGAGCAGTACTTC. It is translated as CASSPMGGEYEQYF.

To note about this clone: The identical CDR3 is also encoded by other nucleotide sequences in the sample. V usage is TRBV4-3 and J usage is TRBJ2-2; a possible D gene is TRBD2 (6 bases). Trimming took 0 bases from V and 4 from J, leaving 12 bases between them. Germline loops: CDR1 LGHNA, CDR2 YSLEER. CDR3 size: 16 residues. The CDR3 nucleotides read TGCGCCAGCAGCCAAGACGCAGGAGGGCTCACCGGGGAGCTGTTTTTT. It translates to CASSQDAGGLTGELFF.

The chain employs TRBV5-4 and TRBJ2-6; D is undetermined. Trimming took off 1 base at V and 3 bases at J, with 8 bases between the two ends. Germline V lookup: CDR1 SGHNT, CDR2 YYREEE (reference sequence). The length of the CDR3 is 15 residues. The CDR3 bases are TGTGCCAGCAGCTTGCTGATAGGTGGGGCCAACGTCCTGACTTTC. Protein: CASSLLIGGANVLTF.

The chain is built from TRBV7-9 and TRBJ1-4; perhaps TRBD1 as D (5 bases). This CDR3 is 16 amino acids long. Germline loops: CDR1 SEHNR, CDR2 FQNEAQ (reference sequence). The germline V and J ends were trimmed by 1 base and 2 bases, with 11 bases remaining between them. CDR3 DNA sequence: TGTGCCAGCAGCTTAGGGGCCCGGGGCACTAATGAAAAACTGTTTTTT. This gives the protein CASSLGARGTNEKLFF. Filled out from reference TRBV7-9 and TRBJ1-4, the complete variable domain reads DTGVSQNPRHKITKRGQNVTFRCDPISEHNRLYWYRQTLGQGPEFLTYFQNEAQLEKSRLLSDRFSAERPKGSFSTLEIQRTEQGDSAMYLCASSLGARGTNEKLFFGSGTQLSVL.

For the CDR3, the DNA is TGCGCCAGCAGTGAGGATGGGGGAGACTATGGCTACACCTTC. It encodes CASSEDGGDYGYTF. J is TRBJ1-2 and V is TRBV10-2; tentatively, D is TRBD1 (5 bases). Germline V gives CDR1 WSHSY, CDR2 SAAADI. The CDR3 has 14 residues. Trimming shortened V by 2 bases and J by 3 bases, and 10 bases separated the two germline ends.

This clone came up a few times. This chain joins TRBV28 and TRBJ2-2; unclear D gene. The CDR3 is made up of 11 amino acids. Between the trimmed V and J ends, which lost 3 bases and 7 bases, there was a span of 3 bases. Per the germline V gene, CDR1 is MDHEN and CDR2 is SYDVKM. The CDR3 here is CASSFIGELFF. The CDR3 DNA reads TGTGCCAGCAGTTTTATCGGGGAGCTGTTTTTT.

This chain's CDR3 is CASTSGDSIGGDQPQHF. In DNA form, the CDR3 reads TGCGCCAGCACATCCGGGGACAGTATTGGGGGTGATCAGCCCCAGCATTTT. The chain couples TRBV23-1 to TRBJ1-5; TRBD1 matches 7 bases. TRBV23-1 is an open reading frame, and its role is uncertain. J was trimmed by 5 bases and V by 7 bases; bases with no gene match: 17. This CDR3 has 17 residues.

The V and J genes are TRBV28 and TRBJ2-5; 9 bases agree with TRBD2. The V segment lost 2 bases and the J segment 3 bases; nucleotides outside the gene matches: 13. This CDR3 is 18 amino acids long. Germline V gene sequence: CDR1 MDHEN, CDR2 SYDVKM. In DNA form, the CDR3 reads TGTGCCAGCAGTTTAACGTTTCGGCGGGAGGGCCTTGAAGAGACCCAGTACTTC. Its translation: CASSLTFRREGLEETQYF.

This rearrangement joins TRBV5-1 to TRBJ2-1; D gene uncertain. The CDR3 spans 16 residues. V was pared by 4 bases and J by 5 bases, with 19 bases between. Per the germline V gene, CDR1 is SGHRS and CDR2 is YFSETQ. The CDR3 DNA sequence: TGCGCCAGCAGCAAGGGCCGGACCCAGGTCAACAATGAGCAGTTCTTC. It translates to CASSKGRTQVNNEQFF.